This T cell receptor beta chain was identified during a study of OX40 agonist ivuxolimab in advanced cancers. Overall study context: Intravenous ivuxolimab at 0.01 to 10 mg/kg was given to patients every 2 weeks. Among those enrolled, mean age was roughly 55 years (range roughly 23 to 90) and about 81% were male.

Libraries were prepared by immunoSEQ multiplex PCR; TCRdb keeps only in-frame clonotypes and omits some of them. The sample carries nearly 65,000 clones, around 93% recorded once. Comment on this clone: The antigen is undetermined.

The study's findings and limits: At 0.1 to 3.0 mg/kg and by week 6, CD4+ and CD8+ T cells in the blood had expanded clonally.

CDR1 and CDR2 (germline): SGHNT, YYREEE (reference sequence). This CDR3 comprises 14 residues. Between the trimmed V and J ends, which lost 0 bases and 5 bases, there was a span of 6 bases. Autoimmune disease history or systemic immunosuppression was exclusionary. The chain employs TRBV5-4 and TRBJ1-6; the D is unclear. This receptor was obtained from an adult with an advanced solid tumor such as melanoma, head and neck, liver or kidney cancer. The sequencing used CD4+ or CD8+ T cells sorted from blood, collected in a trial of the OX40 agonist ivuxolimab. In DNA, the CDR3 is TGTGCCAGCAGCTTGGACAAAAATAATTCACCCCTCCACTTT. Encoded protein: CASSLDKNNSPLHF.